This T cell receptor beta chain was documented in a study of control samples from healthy donors and cancer patients. V shed 8 bases, J shed 2 bases, and the junction held 3 bases outside the gene matches. Germline V gene data show CDR1 as SNHLY and CDR2 as FYNNEI. This CDR3 is 14 amino acids long. Method: immunoSEQ multiplex PCR; TCRdb's copy keeps in-frame clones and lacks some. The table has 140,000 or so clones, approximately 92% seen once. This receptor was taken from a man aged 30-40 years in good health. Sample: blood. The chain recombines TRBV2 with TRBJ2-3; 11 nucleotides align to TRBD2. DNA for the CDR3: TGTGCCAGCCATAGCGGGGGGGCCACAGATACGCAGTATTTT. It translates to CASHSGGATDTQYF.